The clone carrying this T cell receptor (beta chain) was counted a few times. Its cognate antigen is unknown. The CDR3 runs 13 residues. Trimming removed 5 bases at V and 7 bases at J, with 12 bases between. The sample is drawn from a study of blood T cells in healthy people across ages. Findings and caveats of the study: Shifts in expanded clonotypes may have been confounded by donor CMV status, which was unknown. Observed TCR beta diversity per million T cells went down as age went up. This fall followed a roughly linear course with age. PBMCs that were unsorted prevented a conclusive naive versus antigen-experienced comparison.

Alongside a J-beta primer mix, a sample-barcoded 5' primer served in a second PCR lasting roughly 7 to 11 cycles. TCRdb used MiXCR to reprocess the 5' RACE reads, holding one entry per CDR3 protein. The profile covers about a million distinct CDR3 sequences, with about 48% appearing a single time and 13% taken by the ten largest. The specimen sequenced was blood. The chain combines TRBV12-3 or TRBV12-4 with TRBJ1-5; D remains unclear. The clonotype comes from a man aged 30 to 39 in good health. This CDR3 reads CASSRSGEQPQHF. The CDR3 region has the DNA TGTGCCAGCAGTCGGTCCGGGGAGCAGCCCCAGCATTTT.